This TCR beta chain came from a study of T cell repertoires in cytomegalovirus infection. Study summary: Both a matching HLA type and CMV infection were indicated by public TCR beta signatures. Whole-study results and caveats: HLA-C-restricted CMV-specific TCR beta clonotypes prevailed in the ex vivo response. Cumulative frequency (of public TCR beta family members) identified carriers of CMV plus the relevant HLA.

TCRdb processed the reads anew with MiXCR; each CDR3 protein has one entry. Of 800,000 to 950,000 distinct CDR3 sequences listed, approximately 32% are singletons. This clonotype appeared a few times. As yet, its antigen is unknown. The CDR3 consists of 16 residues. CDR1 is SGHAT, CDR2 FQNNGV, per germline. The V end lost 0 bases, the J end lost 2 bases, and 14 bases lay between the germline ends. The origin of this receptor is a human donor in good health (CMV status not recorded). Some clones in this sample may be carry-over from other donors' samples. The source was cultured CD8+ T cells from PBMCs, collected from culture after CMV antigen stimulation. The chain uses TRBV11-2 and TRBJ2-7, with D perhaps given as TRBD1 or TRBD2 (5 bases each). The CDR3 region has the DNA TGTGCCAGCAGCTTAGAATACCGGGACGGACCCTACGAGCAGTACGTC. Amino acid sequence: CASSLEYRDGPYEQYV.